A selection of T cell receptor beta chains follows, all from one sample in a study of tumor-infiltrating lymphocytes in oesophageal squamous cell carcinoma. TCRdb redid the calling of the PCR reads with MiXCR, one entry per CDR3 protein. The table includes 9,000 to 13,000 distinct CDR3 sequences, roughly 58% detected once. The material sequenced was esophageal tumor tissue. These receptors were taken from a female donor with esophageal squamous cell carcinoma. The CDR3 runs from the conserved cysteine through the conserved F or W. Each record gives: clone size, J gene, V gene, D gene, CDR3 protein, CDR3 DNA. A D gene is named only where the DNA matches it firmly. Expanded clones get a size class; other rows say once, few or many, or leave the size out.

few	TRBJ2-5	TRBV11-2	TRBD2	CASSLGNSGLGSETQYF	TGTGCCAGCAGCTTAGGAAATAGCGGGCTTGGTTCAGAGACCCAGTACTTC
.	TRBJ2-4	TRBV12-3/TRBV12-4	.	CASSLRGGKNIQYF	TGTGCCAGCAGTTTAAGGGGGGGCAAAAACATTCAGTACTTC
few	TRBJ2-7	TRBV7-2	.	CASSAPLTNHEQYF	TGTGCCAGCAGCGCCCCCCTGACAAACCACGAGCAGTACTTC
few	TRBJ2-1	TRBV7-2	.	CASSRGRRNEQFF	TGTGCCAGCAGCCGCGGGCGGCGAAATGAGCAGTTCTTC
.	TRBJ1-2	TRBV10-2	.	CASSETDGPNGYTF	TGCGCCAGCAGTGAGACCGACGGTCCAAATGGCTACACCTTC
.	TRBJ1-1	TRBV6-2/TRBV6-3	.	CASSYSERTGAFF	TGTGCCAGCAGTTATTCAGAGAGGACTGGAGCTTTCTTT
.	TRBJ2-1	TRBV7-3	TRBD2	CASSSPGLGRTEQFF	TGTGCCAGCAGCTCCCCTGGACTAGGTCGGACTGAGCAGTTCTTC
many	TRBJ2-3	TRBV6-6	.	CASSYGGADTQYF	TGTGCCAGCAGTTATGGGGGTGCAGATACGCAGTATTTT
medium-sized	TRBJ2-5	TRBV7-9	.	CASSYRDYQETQYF	TGTGCCAGCAGTTACCGGGACTACCAAGAGACCCAGTACTTC
few	TRBJ2-2	TRBV18	.	CASSPPEAFHTGELFF	TGTGCCAGCTCACCACCGGAGGCATTTCACACCGGGGAGCTGTTTTTT
.	TRBJ2-3	TRBV7-6	TRBD2	CASSLKLAGGADTQYF	TGTGCCAGCAGCTTAAAACTAGCGGGAGGAGCAGATACGCAGTATTTT
many	TRBJ2-1	TRBV6-1	.	CASSLGNEQFF	TGTGCCAGCAGTCTCGGCAATGAGCAGTTCTTC
.	TRBJ2-1	TRBV6-2/TRBV6-3	.	CASSYSPNYEQFF	TGTGCCAGCAGTTACTCGCCCAATTATGAGCAGTTCTTC
many	TRBJ2-7	TRBV9	TRBD1	CASSDRDREAYEQYF	TGTGCCAGCAGCGACCGGGACAGGGAAGCCTACGAGCAGTACTTC
.	TRBJ2-3	TRBV6-8	.	CASSLSSQGDTDTQYF	TGTGCCAGCAGCCTATCCTCCCAGGGTGACACAGATACGCAGTATTTT
.	TRBJ1-1	TRBV7-2	.	CASSFAGVLNTEAFF	TGTGCCAGCAGCTTTGCAGGGGTTTTGAACACTGAAGCTTTCTTT
.	TRBJ2-5	TRBV7-2	.	CASSPGQFQETQYF	TGTGCCAGCAGCCCCGGACAGTTCCAAGAGACCCAGTACTTC
.	TRBJ1-4	TRBV12-3/TRBV12-4	.	CASSFDGEKLFF	TGTGCCAGCAGTTTCGATGGGGAAAAACTGTTTTTT
.	TRBJ2-5	TRBV25-1	TRBD2	CASGLAGGETQYF	TGTGCCAGCGGACTAGCGGGAGGAGAGACCCAGTACTTC
.	TRBJ2-3	TRBV7-3	TRBD2	CASSLMGTSGGPDTQYF	TGTGCCAGCAGCTTAATGGGGACTAGCGGAGGCCCCGATACGCAGTATTTT
many	TRBJ2-7	TRBV4-1	.	CASSQGRGGEQYF	TGCGCCAGCAGCCAAGGCAGGGGGGGAGAGCAGTACTTC
.	TRBJ2-1	TRBV7-9	.	CASYEFGVQGYNEQFF	TGTGCCAGCTACGAGTTCGGAGTCCAGGGCTACAATGAGCAGTTCTTC
few	TRBJ2-3	TRBV7-2	TRBD2	CASRQAGEDTQYF	TGTGCCAGCAGACAAGCGGGGGAGGATACGCAGTATTTT
.	TRBJ2-5	TRBV5-2	.	CAINLAAAQETQYF	TGTGCCATCAACCTTGCAGCGGCGCAAGAGACCCAGTACTTC
hyperexpanded	TRBJ1-2	TRBV7-9	TRBD1	CASGQGGNYGYTF	TGTGCCAGCGGACAGGGGGGAAACTATGGCTACACCTTC
.	TRBJ2-2	TRBV11-3	.	CASSLAATGELFF	TGTGCCAGCAGCTTAGCAGCAACCGGGGAGCTGTTTTTT
.	TRBJ2-2	TRBV6-8	TRBD2	CASSLESTSGTGELFF	TGTGCCAGCAGTCTAGAGTCGACTAGCGGCACCGGGGAGCTGTTTTTT
.	TRBJ2-7	TRBV7-2	TRBD2	CASSPGGIEQYF	TGTGCCAGCAGCCCCGGGGGGATCGAGCAGTACTTC
many	TRBJ2-4	TRBV5-6	.	CASSSGKYIQYF	TGTGCCAGCAGCTCGGGAAAGTACATTCAGTACTTC
medium-sized	TRBJ2-5	TRBV14	.	CASSHPGGANEQYF	TGTGCCAGCAGCCACCCCGGTGGGGCCAATGAGCAGTACTTC
.	TRBJ1-6	TRBV11-3	.	CASSSGNSPLHF	TGTGCCAGCAGCTCAGGGAATTCACCCCTCCACTTT
.	TRBJ2-7	TRBV6-1	.	CASSAFGSYEQYF	TGTGCCAGCAGTGCTTTCGGGTCCTACGAGCAGTACTTC
.	TRBJ2-1	TRBV27	.	CASSRRGADNEQFF	TGTGCCAGCAGCCGTAGGGGAGCTGACAATGAGCAGTTCTTC
.	TRBJ2-7	TRBV12-3/TRBV12-4	TRBD2	CASSLAGLAGGREQYF	TGTGCCAGCAGTTTAGCCGGACTAGCGGGCGGTCGGGAGCAGTACTTC
few	TRBJ1-6	TRBV7-6	TRBD1	CASSQGDLNEQYF	TGTGCCAGCAGCCAGGGGGACCTCAATGAGCAGTACTTT
.	TRBJ2-1	TRBV7-6	.	CASSLDINNEQFF	TGTGCCAGCAGCTTAGACATAAACAATGAGCAGTTCTTC
.	TRBJ2-4	TRBV12-3/TRBV12-4	.	CASHLTGSTPFF	TGTGCCAGCCACCTCACGGGGAGTACACCGTTCTTC
.	TRBJ2-6	TRBV7-2	TRBD1	CASSPQGPSSGANVLTF	TGTGCCAGCAGCCCACAGGGGCCGAGCTCTGGGGCCAACGTCCTGACTTTC
few	TRBJ1-2	TRBV7-8	TRBD1	CASSLGGGQGYYGYTF	TGTGCCAGCAGCTTAGGAGGTGGACAGGGGTACTATGGCTACACCTTC
once	TRBJ2-2	TRBV11-2	.	CASSLIRQGRFTGELFF	TGTGCCAGCAGCTTAATCCGCCAGGGCCGTTTCACCGGGGAGCTGTTTTTT
.	TRBJ2-1	TRBV6-1	TRBD2	CASILRGDNEQFF	TGTGCCAGCATCCTTCGGGGGGACAATGAGCAGTTCTTC
.	TRBJ2-1	TRBV7-6	.	CASSSRPDGDEQFF	TGTGCCAGCAGCTCGAGACCCGATGGGGATGAGCAGTTCTTC
.	TRBJ2-3	TRBV4-3	.	CASSQVGTDTQYF	TGCGCCAGCAGCCAAGTGGGCACAGATACGCAGTATTTT
.	TRBJ1-1	TRBV28	.	CASSLDWGRGEAFF	TGTGCCAGCAGTTTGGACTGGGGGAGAGGTGAAGCTTTCTTT
.	TRBJ2-7	TRBV7-6	TRBD1	CASSRDSSYEQYF	TGTGCCAGCAGCCGGGACAGCTCCTACGAGCAGTACTTC
many	TRBJ1-5	TRBV28	.	CASSLWGSNQPQHF	TGTGCCAGCAGTTTATGGGGGAGCAATCAGCCCCAGCATTTT
many	TRBJ2-7	TRBV6-1	TRBD1	CASSYGAGGGYEQYF	TGTGCCAGCAGTTACGGGGCAGGGGGTGGCTACGAGCAGTACTTC
.	TRBJ2-6	TRBV14	.	CASSQVGPAVYNSPLHF	TGTGCCAGCAGCCAAGTTGGTCCAGCGGTTTATAATTCACCCCTCCACTTC
medium-sized	TRBJ2-7	TRBV6-1	TRBD1	CASSAKRDSPNSPLHF	TGTGCCAGCAGTGCGAAACGGGACAGTCCTAATTCACCCCTCCACTTC
.	TRBJ2-7	TRBV6-1	.	CASSEIGREQYF	TGTGCCAGCAGTGAAATAGGGAGAGAGCAGTACTTC
.	TRBJ2-3	TRBV2	TRBD2	CASRVGAGGLTDTQYF	TGTGCCAGCAGGGTGGGAGCGGGGGGCCTCACAGATACGCAGTATTTT
.	TRBJ1-2	TRBV7-4	TRBD1	CASSLDRTGNYGYTF	TGTGCCAGCAGCTTAGATAGGACAGGGAACTATGGCTACACCTTC
medium-sized	TRBJ1-2	TRBV7-7	.	CASIINGYTF	TGTGCTAGCATAATCAATGGCTACACCTTC
.	TRBJ2-7	TRBV7-2	.	CASSWSSYEQYF	TGTGCCAGCAGCTGGAGCTCCTACGAGCAGTACTTC
.	TRBJ2-1	TRBV12-3/TRBV12-4	TRBD1	CASSRQGAEQFF	TGTGCCAGCAGTCGACAGGGGGCTGAGCAGTTCTTC
.	TRBJ2-2	TRBV7-4	TRBD2	CASSFDTAGVTGELFF	TGTGCCAGCAGCTTCGACACAGCGGGAGTCACCGGGGAGCTGTTTTTT
.	TRBJ2-1	TRBV7-3	.	CASSPGLGYNEQFF	TGTGCCAGCAGCCCCGGACTTGGTTACAATGAGCAGTTCTTC